The rows below give T cell receptor beta chains drawn from one sample of a study of T cell repertoires in cytomegalovirus infection. TCRdb reprocessed the reads with MiXCR, giving one entry per CDR3 protein. The sample records fewer than 550,000 distinct CDR3 sequences, approximately 25% being singletons. Sequenced: PBMCs. These receptors all come from a human donor in good health (CMV status not recorded). Some clones in this sample may be carry-over from other donors' samples. Both conserved end residues are part of each CDR3. A D gene is named only where the DNA matches it firmly. Size is stated for part of the rows, as once, few or many counts, or as a class when the clone is expanded.

clone size: few; D gene: TRBD2; V gene: TRBV20-1; J gene: TRBJ2-1; CDR3 protein: CSARDGRGSSYNEQFF; CDR3 DNA: TGCAGTGCTAGAGACGGGAGGGGCAGCTCCTACAATGAGCAGTTCTTC
clone size: few; D gene: NA; V gene: TRBV28; J gene: TRBJ2-3; CDR3 protein: CASSFGGKGFTDTQYF; CDR3 DNA: TGTGCCAGCAGTTTCGGAGGGAAGGGTTTCACAGATACGCAGTATTTT
clone size: few; D gene: TRBD2; V gene: TRBV6-2/TRBV6-3; J gene: TRBJ2-1; CDR3 protein: CASKKRSGRLSYNEQFF; CDR3 DNA: TGTGCCAGCAAAAAAAGGAGCGGGAGGTTGTCCTACAATGAGCAGTTCTTC
clone size: few; D gene: NA; V gene: TRBV20-1; J gene: TRBJ1-2; CDR3 protein: CSATGVGGYTF; CDR3 DNA: TGCAGTGCTACCGGGGTTGGAGGCTACACCTTC
clone size: NA; D gene: NA; V gene: TRBV12-3/TRBV12-4; J gene: TRBJ2-2; CDR3 protein: CASSLWTENTGELFF; CDR3 DNA: TGTGCCAGCAGTCTCTGGACAGAGAACACCGGGGAGCTGTTTTTT
clone size: few; D gene: NA; V gene: TRBV19; J gene: TRBJ1-6; CDR3 protein: CASSPRLENSPLHF; CDR3 DNA: TGTGCCAGTAGTCCCCGGCTGGAGAATTCACCCCTCCACTTT
clone size: few; D gene: NA; V gene: TRBV30; J gene: TRBJ2-3; CDR3 protein: CAWHLFSTDTQYF; CDR3 DNA: TGTGCCTGGCACCTTTTTAGCACAGATACGCAGTATTTT
clone size: many; D gene: NA; V gene: TRBV7-9; J gene: TRBJ1-3; CDR3 protein: CASSSPGAGDSGNTIYF; CDR3 DNA: TGTGCCAGCAGCTCCCCTGGGGCAGGAGACTCTGGAAACACCATATATTTT
clone size: NA; D gene: TRBD2; V gene: TRBV28; J gene: TRBJ2-7; CDR3 protein: CASIAAGLAYEQYF; CDR3 DNA: TGTGCCAGCATCGCAGCGGGGCTGGCCTACGAGCAGTACTTC
clone size: NA; D gene: NA; V gene: TRBV14; J gene: TRBJ2-1; CDR3 protein: CASSPEVEFF; CDR3 DNA: TGTGCCAGCAGCCCGGAGGTCGAGTTCTTC
clone size: few; D gene: TRBD2; V gene: TRBV7-6; J gene: TRBJ2-1; CDR3 protein: CASSLEVAGDWNEQFF; CDR3 DNA: TGTGCCAGCAGCTTAGAGGTAGCGGGAGACTGGAATGAGCAGTTCTTC
clone size: few; D gene: NA; V gene: TRBV7-9; J gene: TRBJ1-2; CDR3 protein: CASSLPKDRSNYGYTF; CDR3 DNA: TGTGCCAGCAGCTTACCTAAGGACAGATCTAACTATGGCTACACCTTC
clone size: few; D gene: TRBD1; V gene: TRBV7-2; J gene: TRBJ2-2; CDR3 protein: CASSLIGQGVAGELFF; CDR3 DNA: TGTGCCAGCAGCTTAATTGGGCAGGGGGTGGCCGGGGAGCTGTTTTTT
clone size: NA; D gene: TRBD1; V gene: TRBV7-2; J gene: TRBJ1-2; CDR3 protein: CASSPDRGIAGYTF; CDR3 DNA: TGTGCCAGCAGCCCGGACAGGGGGATCGCTGGCTACACCTTC
clone size: NA; D gene: TRBD2; V gene: TRBV6-6; J gene: TRBJ2-2; CDR3 protein: CASSFGLATRFTGELFF; CDR3 DNA: TGTGCCAGCAGTTTCGGACTAGCGACTAGATTTACCGGGGAGCTGTTTTTT
clone size: NA; D gene: TRBD1; V gene: TRBV5-4; J gene: TRBJ1-4; CDR3 protein: CASSLQQGTNEKLFF; CDR3 DNA: TGTGCCAGCAGCTTGCAACAGGGGACTAATGAAAAACTGTTTTTT
clone size: NA; D gene: TRBD2; V gene: TRBV7-2; J gene: TRBJ2-2; CDR3 protein: CASSWDYPNAGELFF; CDR3 DNA: TGTGCCAGCAGTTGGGACTACCCAAACGCCGGGGAGCTGTTTTTT
clone size: few; D gene: NA; V gene: TRBV20-1; J gene: TRBJ2-5; CDR3 protein: CSARPPLLVEQETQYF; CDR3 DNA: TGCAGTGCTAGACCTCCCTTACTCGTCGAGCAGGAGACCCAGTACTTC
clone size: few; D gene: NA; V gene: TRBV27; J gene: TRBJ1-4; CDR3 protein: CASSTATNEKLFF; CDR3 DNA: TGTGCCAGCAGTACAGCAACTAATGAAAAACTGTTTTTT
clone size: NA; D gene: NA; V gene: TRBV27; J gene: TRBJ2-6; CDR3 protein: CASKPEAGANVLTF; CDR3 DNA: TGTGCCAGCAAGCCGGAAGCTGGGGCCAACGTCCTGACTTTC
clone size: NA; D gene: TRBD1; V gene: TRBV6-6; J gene: TRBJ1-5; CDR3 protein: CASSYTSQGRNQPQHF; CDR3 DNA: TGTGCCAGCAGTTACACTTCACAGGGGCGCAATCAGCCCCAGCATTTT
clone size: many; D gene: NA; V gene: TRBV7-2; J gene: TRBJ1-2; CDR3 protein: CASSLGGGPSYGYTF; CDR3 DNA: TGTGCCAGCAGCTTAGGGGGGGGGCCCTCCTATGGCTACACCTTC
clone size: NA; D gene: NA; V gene: TRBV30; J gene: TRBJ1-2; CDR3 protein: CAWSVQGIGGYTF; CDR3 DNA: TGTGCCTGGAGTGTGCAGGGGATCGGTGGCTACACCTTC
clone size: few; D gene: TRBD1; V gene: TRBV28; J gene: TRBJ1-1; CDR3 protein: CASTLGQTNTEAFF; CDR3 DNA: TGTGCCAGCACCTTGGGACAGACGAACACTGAAGCTTTCTTT
clone size: NA; D gene: NA; V gene: TRBV14; J gene: TRBJ2-2; CDR3 protein: CASSQVGIYTGELFF; CDR3 DNA: TGTGCCAGCAGCCAAGTCGGGATCTACACCGGGGAGCTGTTTTTT
clone size: few; D gene: NA; V gene: TRBV20-1; J gene: TRBJ1-1; CDR3 protein: CSARGRGRMNTEAFF; CDR3 DNA: TGCAGTGCTAGAGGTCGGGGCAGGATGAACACTGAAGCTTTCTTT
clone size: NA; D gene: NA; V gene: TRBV9; J gene: TRBJ1-2; CDR3 protein: CASSPPGRGYTF; CDR3 DNA: TGTGCCAGCAGCCCACCCGGTCGCGGCTACACCTTC
clone size: NA; D gene: TRBD2; V gene: TRBV6-2/TRBV6-3; J gene: TRBJ2-7; CDR3 protein: CASIGTSGSIWDEQYF; CDR3 DNA: TGTGCCAGCATCGGGACTAGCGGGAGTATTTGGGACGAGCAGTACTTC
clone size: few; D gene: TRBD1; V gene: TRBV6-2/TRBV6-3; J gene: TRBJ2-3; CDR3 protein: CASSYGQADTQYF; CDR3 DNA: TGTGCCAGCAGTTATGGACAGGCAGATACGCAGTATTTT
clone size: NA; D gene: TRBD2; V gene: TRBV7-8; J gene: TRBJ2-1; CDR3 protein: CASSSGLVGYNEQFF; CDR3 DNA: TGTGCCAGCAGCTCGGGACTAGTGGGCTACAATGAGCAGTTCTTC
clone size: few; D gene: NA; V gene: TRBV11-2; J gene: TRBJ2-3; CDR3 protein: CASSPEAGATDTQYF; CDR3 DNA: TGTGCCAGCAGCCCCGAGGCGGGCGCAACAGATACGCAGTATTTT
clone size: NA; D gene: NA; V gene: TRBV19; J gene: TRBJ1-5; CDR3 protein: CASSIVRQPQHF; CDR3 DNA: TGTGCCAGTAGTATAGTACGCCAGCCCCAGCATTTT
clone size: NA; D gene: NA; V gene: TRBV10-3; J gene: TRBJ2-3; CDR3 protein: CAISEPRDRDRNTQYF; CDR3 DNA: TGTGCCATCAGTGAGCCCCGGGACCGAGACAGGAATACGCAGTATTTT
clone size: NA; D gene: NA; V gene: TRBV12-3/TRBV12-4; J gene: TRBJ1-3; CDR3 protein: CASSFGTRGFSDTIYF; CDR3 DNA: TGTGCCAGCAGTTTCGGGACGAGGGGCTTTTCGGACACCATATATTTT
clone size: few; D gene: TRBD1; V gene: TRBV4-1; J gene: TRBJ1-2; CDR3 protein: CASSQDRVFGTGINYGYTF; CDR3 DNA: TGCGCCAGCAGCCAAGATAGGGTCTTCGGGACAGGGATAAACTATGGCTACACCTTC
clone size: many; D gene: TRBD2; V gene: TRBV7-2; J gene: TRBJ2-1; CDR3 protein: CASSLAVGLAAYNEQFF; CDR3 DNA: TGTGCCAGCAGCTTAGCCGTGGGACTAGCGGCCTACAATGAGCAGTTCTTC
clone size: NA; D gene: TRBD1; V gene: TRBV2; J gene: TRBJ2-2; CDR3 protein: CASHSRTGPTGELFF; CDR3 DNA: TGTGCCAGCCATTCCCGGACAGGGCCCACCGGGGAGCTGTTTTTT
clone size: NA; D gene: TRBD2; V gene: TRBV12-3/TRBV12-4; J gene: TRBJ2-1; CDR3 protein: CASSLGLAGAGNEQFF; CDR3 DNA: TGTGCCAGCAGTTTGGGACTAGCGGGAGCCGGCAATGAGCAGTTCTTC
clone size: many; D gene: TRBD1; V gene: TRBV27; J gene: TRBJ2-7; CDR3 protein: CASSLTTGSYEQYF; CDR3 DNA: TGTGCCAGCAGTTTGACGACAGGGAGCTACGAGCAGTACTTC
clone size: few; D gene: NA; V gene: TRBV20-1; J gene: TRBJ2-1; CDR3 protein: CSARAPGPHRYNEQFF; CDR3 DNA: TGCAGTGCTAGAGCCCCGGGACCACATCGTTACAATGAGCAGTTCTTC
clone size: NA; D gene: NA; V gene: TRBV30; J gene: TRBJ2-2; CDR3 protein: CAWSPAGTGELFF; CDR3 DNA: TGTGCCTGGAGCCCAGCGGGCACCGGGGAGCTGTTTTTT
clone size: NA; D gene: NA; V gene: TRBV27; J gene: TRBJ2-1; CDR3 protein: CASSLRTLGDFSYNEQFF; CDR3 DNA: TGTGCCAGCAGTTTACGGACTCTAGGGGACTTTTCCTACAATGAGCAGTTCTTC
clone size: NA; D gene: NA; V gene: TRBV4-1; J gene: TRBJ2-1; CDR3 protein: CASSPSEVQFF; CDR3 DNA: TGCGCCAGCAGCCCTAGCGAGGTGCAGTTCTTC
clone size: few; D gene: TRBD1; V gene: TRBV12-3/TRBV12-4; J gene: TRBJ2-7; CDR3 protein: CASSSPGQGASLYF; CDR3 DNA: TGTGCCAGCAGCTCGCCGGGACAGGGGGCCTCCCTTTACTTC
clone size: many; D gene: NA; V gene: TRBV7-2; J gene: TRBJ2-6; CDR3 protein: CASSLVGRIDSGANVLTF; CDR3 DNA: TGTGCCAGCAGCTTAGTTGGCAGGATCGACTCTGGGGCCAACGTCCTGACTTTC
clone size: NA; D gene: NA; V gene: TRBV28; J gene: TRBJ2-7; CDR3 protein: CASSLYKQPRYEQYF; CDR3 DNA: TGTGCCAGCAGTTTATACAAGCAACCTAGGTACGAGCAGTACTTC
clone size: few; D gene: NA; V gene: TRBV5-4; J gene: TRBJ2-3; CDR3 protein: CASAPRQPSTDTQYF; CDR3 DNA: TGTGCCAGCGCCCCGAGGCAGCCTAGCACAGATACGCAGTATTTT